This T cell receptor beta chain was sequenced in a study of OX40 agonist ivuxolimab in advanced cancers. About the research overall: Each patient was given ivuxolimab into a vein every 2 weeks, at 0.01 to 10 mg/kg.

Assay used: immunoSEQ multiplex PCR; TCRdb lists only in-frame clones, some missing. The table shows around 57,000 clones, with 80% to 95% occurring only once. CDR1 MNHNY and CDR2 SVGAGI come from the germline V gene (reference sequence). CDR3 length equals 15 residues. V lost 6 bases and J 3 bases, leaving 18 bases between the germline ends. In regard to this clone: The antigen is not known.

The sampling schedule covered blood at baseline, cycle 4 day 1, and cycle 7 day 1. General study points: At 0.1 to 3.0 mg/kg, clonal expansion of CD4+ and CD8+ blood T cells had occurred by week 6. More expanded clones were seen, on average, in CD8+ T cells than in CD4+.

This receptor was identified in an adult with an advanced solid tumor such as melanoma, head and neck, liver or kidney cancer. The chain combines TRBV6-6 with TRBJ2-7; D remains ambiguous. The sequencing here drew on CD4+ or CD8+ T cells sorted from blood, taken in a trial of the OX40 agonist ivuxolimab. Here the CDR3 DNA reads TGTGCCAGCAGCCCACAGCCATCCAATCACTACGAGCAGTACTTC. Amino acids: CASSPQPSNHYEQYF.